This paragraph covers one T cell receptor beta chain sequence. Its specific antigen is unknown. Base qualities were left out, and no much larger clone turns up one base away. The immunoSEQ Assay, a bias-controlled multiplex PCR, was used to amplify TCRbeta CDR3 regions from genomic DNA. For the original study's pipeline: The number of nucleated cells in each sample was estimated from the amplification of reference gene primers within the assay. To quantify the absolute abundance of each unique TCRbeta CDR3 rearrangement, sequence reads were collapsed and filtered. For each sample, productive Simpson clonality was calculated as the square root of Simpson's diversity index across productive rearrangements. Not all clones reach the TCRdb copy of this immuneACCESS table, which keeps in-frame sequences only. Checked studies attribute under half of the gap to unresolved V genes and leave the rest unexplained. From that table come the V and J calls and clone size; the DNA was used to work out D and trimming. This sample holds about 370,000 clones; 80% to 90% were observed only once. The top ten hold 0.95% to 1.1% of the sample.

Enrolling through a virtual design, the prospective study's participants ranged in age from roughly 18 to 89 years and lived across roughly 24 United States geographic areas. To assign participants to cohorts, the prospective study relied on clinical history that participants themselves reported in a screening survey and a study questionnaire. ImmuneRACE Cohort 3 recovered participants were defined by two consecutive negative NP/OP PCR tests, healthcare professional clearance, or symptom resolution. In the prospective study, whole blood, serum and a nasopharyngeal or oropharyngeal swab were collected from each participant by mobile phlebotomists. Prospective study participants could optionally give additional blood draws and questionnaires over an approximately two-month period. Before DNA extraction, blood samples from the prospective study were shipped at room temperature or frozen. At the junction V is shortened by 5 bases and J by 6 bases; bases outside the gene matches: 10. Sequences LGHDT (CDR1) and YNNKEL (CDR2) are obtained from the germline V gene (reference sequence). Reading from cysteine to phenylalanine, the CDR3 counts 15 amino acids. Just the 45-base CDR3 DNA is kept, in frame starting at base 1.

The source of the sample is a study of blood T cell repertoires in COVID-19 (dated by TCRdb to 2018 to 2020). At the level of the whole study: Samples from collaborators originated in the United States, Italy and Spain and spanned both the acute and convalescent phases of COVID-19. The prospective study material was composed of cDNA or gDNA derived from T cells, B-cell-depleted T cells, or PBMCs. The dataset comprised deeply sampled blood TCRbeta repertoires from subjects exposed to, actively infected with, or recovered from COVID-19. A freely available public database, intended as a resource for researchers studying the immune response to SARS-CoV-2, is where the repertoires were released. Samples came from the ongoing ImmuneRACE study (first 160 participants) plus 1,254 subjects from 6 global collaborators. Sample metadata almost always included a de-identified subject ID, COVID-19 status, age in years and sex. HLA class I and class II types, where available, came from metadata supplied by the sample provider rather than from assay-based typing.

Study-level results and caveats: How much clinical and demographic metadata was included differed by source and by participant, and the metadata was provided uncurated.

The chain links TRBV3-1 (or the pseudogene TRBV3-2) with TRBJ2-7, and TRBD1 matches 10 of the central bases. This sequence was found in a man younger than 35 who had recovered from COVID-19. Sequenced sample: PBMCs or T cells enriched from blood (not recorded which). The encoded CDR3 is CASSLPGQGTGEQYF. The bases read TGTGCCAGCAGCTTACCGGGACAGGGGACAGGCGAGCAGTACTTC.